Presented here are 16 T cell receptor beta chains from one specimen sequenced in a study of identical twins. MiXCR, run by TCRdb on the 5' RACE reads, gives a single entry per CDR3 protein. The sample includes 510,000 or so distinct CDR3 sequences, approximately 16% of them seen just once. These data also formed part of another study, on yellow fever vaccine responses in identical twins.

The specimen was CD4+ T cells sorted from blood. The receptor source for this set is a young woman in good health.

This CDR3 reads CASSQATGFTGELFF. The CDR3, as DNA: TGTGCCAGCAGCCAAGCAACAGGGTTCACCGGGGAGCTGTTTTTT. The rearrangement uses TRBV3-1 and TRBJ2-2; D possibly corresponds to TRBD1 (6 bases). V dropped 1 base and J dropped 4 bases, with 10 bases sitting between them. This CDR3 region has 15 residues. Germline V CDR1 and CDR2: LGHDT, YNNKEL (reference sequence).

The chain joins TRBV6-5 to TRBJ2-5; TRBD2 agrees at 8 bases. CDR1 is MNHEY, CDR2 SVGAGI, per germline. V lost 0 bases to trimming and J lost 5 bases; unmatched junction nucleotides: 2. The CDR3 sequence is 14 residues long. The CDR3 reads CASSYSSGAETQYF. CDR3 coding DNA: TGTGCCAGCAGTTACTCTAGCGGGGCGGAGACCCAGTACTTC.

This clonotype was counted a few times. The rearrangement joins TRBV20-1 to TRBJ2-1, with TRBD1 matching 9 bases. Germline CDR1 reads DFQATT; CDR2 reads SNEGSKA (reference sequence). V trimming: 5 bases; J trimming: 3 bases; junction bases outside the gene matches: 5. The CDR3 runs to 14 residues. The CDR3 spells CSAHGTGNYNEQFF. The CDR3 DNA sequence: TGCAGTGCTCACGGGACAGGGAACTACAATGAGCAGTTCTTC.

In DNA, the CDR3 is TGCGCCAGCAGCTGGACAGAACCGAACACTGAAGCTTTCTTT. Protein product: CASSWTEPNTEAFF. This sequence joins TRBV5-1 and TRBJ1-1; tentative D call: TRBD1 (6 bases). The CDR3 consists of 14 residues. Germline CDR1 reads SGHRS; CDR2 reads YFSETQ. V lost 3 bases and J lost 1, with 10 bases in between.

V is TRBV6-1 and J is TRBJ2-7; D is possibly TRBD1 (6 bases). The V gene's germline CDR1 is MNHNS and CDR2 SASEGT. The CDR3 spans 14 residues. V shed 7 bases and J shed 3 bases, with 16 bases lying between them. The chain's CDR3 is CASTAGVRIYEQYV. CDR3 bases: TGTGCCAGCACTGCAGGGGTCAGGATCTACGAGCAGTACGTC.

This clonotype was seen a handful of times. The J gene is TRBJ2-3, the V gene TRBV4-1; the D gene is possibly TRBD1 (7 bases). Trimming removed 5 bases at V and 1 base at J, with 19 bases between. Germline-derived CDR1 and CDR2 are MGHRA and YSYEKL. The CDR3 consists of 17 residues. CDR3 loop: CASSRGQGGGGTDTQYF. Here the CDR3 DNA reads TGCGCCAGCAGCAGGGGCCAAGGGGGCGGGGGCACAGATACGCAGTATTTT.

This clonotype was detected a few times. The rearrangement joins TRBV11-3 to TRBJ2-5, with D tentatively TRBD1 (6 bases). The CDR3 runs to 12 residues. Trimming stripped 6 bases from V and 5 bases from J, with 10 bases between. Germline CDR1 reads SGHNT; CDR2 reads YENEEA. The CDR3 DNA reads as TGTGCCAGCAGATCTAGGGGGGAGACCCAGTACTTC. Its protein is CASRSRGETQYF.

This clonotype was counted a few times. The chain employs TRBV20-1 and TRBJ1-5; 7 nucleotides match TRBD1. Trimming cost V 5 bases and J 0 bases; bases outside gene matches: 7. The CDR3 contains 15 residues. Germline loops: CDR1 DFQATT, CDR2 SNEGSKA (reference sequence). The CDR3 reads CSAYGGQTSNQPQHF. Written as DNA, the CDR3 is TGCAGTGCTTATGGGGGACAGACTAGCAATCAGCCCCAGCATTTT.

V and J are TRBV7-9 and TRBJ2-7; possibly TRBD2 for D (5 bases). In germline, CDR1 is SEHNR, CDR2 FQNEAQ (reference sequence). The V and J ends lost 0 bases and 0 bases respectively, with 9 bases between them. CDR3 length: 15 amino acids. The CDR3, as DNA: TGTGCCAGCAGCTTAGCGGGAGTGTCCTCCTACGAGCAGTACTTC. This sequence encodes CASSLAGVSSYEQYF.

This rearrangement joins TRBV3-1 to TRBJ1-2; D gene ambiguous. This CDR3 has 13 amino acids. CDR1 and CDR2 (germline): LGHDT, YNNKEL (reference sequence). The ends were cut back, 1 base at V and 8 bases at J, with 11 bases in the middle. Here the CDR3 DNA reads TGTGCCAGCAGCCAAGGAGCCCCCGGGGGCTACACCTTC. The encoded protein is CASSQGAPGGYTF. Together with reference TRBV3-1 and TRBJ1-2, the CDR3 gives the full variable domain: DTAVSQTPKYLVTQMGNDKSIKCEQNLGHDTMYWYKQDSKKFLKIMFSYNNKELIINETVPNRFSPKSPDKAHLNLHINSLELGDSAVYFCASSQGAPGGYTFGSGTRLTVV.

This clonotype was seen ten or more times. This rearrangement joins TRBV4-2 to TRBJ1-1; a weak D match, TRBD1 (5 bases). Germline CDR1 reads LGHNA; CDR2 reads YNFKEQ. V lost 1 base, J lost 3 bases, and 12 bases lay in between. The CDR3 totals 15 residues. The CDR3 DNA follows: TGTGCCAGCAGCCAAGTCCCGGGGGAGGACACTGAAGCTTTCTTT. It codes for CASSQVPGEDTEAFF.

The rearrangement links TRBV6-5 to TRBJ2-2; D perhaps matches TRBD1 (6 bases). The CDR3 consists of 17 residues. The V end was cut by 0 bases, the J end by 6 bases, with 17 bases between. CDR1 and CDR2 from the germline V gene are MNHEY and SVGAGI. Written as DNA, the CDR3 is TGTGCCAGCAGTTACTCCCCGAGGGGAAAGGGGGCCGGGGAGCTGTTTTTT. It is translated as CASSYSPRGKGAGELFF.

The chain carries TRBV18 and TRBJ1-6; 7 bases line up with TRBD1. The germline V gene encodes CDR1 KGHSH and CDR2 LQKENI. Trimming at V came to 6 bases and at J to 10 bases, leaving 18 bases not matched to a gene. The CDR3 totals 17 residues. As DNA, the CDR3 is TGTGCCAGCTCTCTATCTCCACCGGGACAGAGAGCCTCACCCCTCCACTTT. As protein: CASSLSPPGQRASPLHF.

This chain joins TRBV12-3 or TRBV12-4 and TRBJ2-3; 8 nucleotides agree with TRBD2. With 7 bases clipped from V and 9 bases from J, the junction kept 6 bases outside the gene matches. The CDR3 length is 12 residues. The CDR3 region is CASTSERETQYF. CDR3 sequence (DNA): TGTGCCAGCACGTCAGAGCGGGAGACGCAGTATTTT.

The CDR3: CSLPRDVYNEQFF. The DNA of the CDR3 is TGCAGTCTACCCCGGGACGTATACAATGAGCAGTTCTTC. The chain employs TRBV20-1 and TRBJ2-1; D tentatively reads TRBD1 or TRBD2 (5 bases each). The V and J ends lost 8 bases and 4 bases respectively, with 15 bases between them. The CDR3 totals 13 residues. CDR1 and CDR2 (germline): DFQATT, SNEGSKA (reference sequence).

This clonotype has only a few counts. The chain carries TRBV29-1 and TRBJ2-2; D might be TRBD2 (6 bases). The germline CDR1 and CDR2 sequences are SQVTM and ANQGSEA. Trimming removed 7 bases at V and 6 bases at J, with 15 bases between. The CDR3 covers 13 residues. The CDR3 protein is CSAGGGNPGELFF. The CDR3 DNA follows: TGCAGCGCCGGAGGAGGGAATCCCGGGGAGCTGTTTTTT.